This passage covers 18 T cell receptor beta chains from one sample sequenced in a study of shared clonotypes between healthy human individuals. Profiled with immunoSEQ multiplex PCR; TCRdb holds only in-frame clones, not every one. The sample includes some 240,000 clones, over 50% of them seen just once. The sequencing sample was made of memory CD4+ T cells sorted from blood. Specified subset: CD45RA-negative fraction. The receptors originated from a young man in good health.

The CDR3 DNA reads as TGTGCCACCGCGACCTTCGGTAGGTATAACACCATATATTTT. It encodes CATATFGRYNTIYF. The chain combines TRBV28 with TRBJ1-3; D is uncertain. V was clipped by 10 bases and J by 7 bases, with 20 bases between them. Germline V gene data show CDR1 as MDHEN and CDR2 as SYDVKM. CDR3 length: 14 residues.

CDR3 region: CASRSRANTGELFF. CDR3 coding DNA: TGTGCCAGCAGGTCAAGGGCGAACACCGGGGAGCTGTTTTTT. The chain has TRBV9 and TRBJ2-2; D call uncertain. V dropped 5 bases and J dropped 0 bases, with 8 bases sitting between them. Germline loops: CDR1 SGDLS, CDR2 YYNGEE. CDR3 length: 14 residues.

The chain couples TRBV9 to TRBJ2-3; D is unclear. Germline V lookup: CDR1 SGDLS, CDR2 YYNGEE. V shed 5 bases and J shed 5 bases, with 9 bases lying between them. The CDR3 contains 12 residues. CDR3 residues: CASSTSRDTQYF. CDR3 in DNA: TGTGCCAGCAGTACCTCAAGAGATACGCAGTATTTT.

The V gene is TRBV4-2, the J gene TRBJ1-1; 7 bases are shared with TRBD1. CDR1 LGHNA and CDR2 YNFKEQ come from the germline V gene. The CDR3 has 16 amino acids. V lost 3 bases to trimming and J lost 1 base; unmatched junction nucleotides: 8. The CDR3 loop is CASSHKDRRENTEAFF. For the CDR3, the DNA is TGTGCCAGCAGCCATAAGGACAGGCGGGAGAACACTGAAGCTTTCTTT.

The chain is built from TRBV27 and TRBJ2-7, with 11 bases aligning to TRBD2. Trimming at V came to 5 bases and at J to 3 bases, leaving 12 bases not matched to a gene. CDR1 is MNHEY, CDR2 SMNVEV, per germline (reference sequence). The CDR3 runs to 17 residues. The CDR3 coding sequence is TGTGCCAGCAGTCCGACATCGAGACTAGCGGGGTTCTACGAGCAGTACTTC. Translating gives CASSPTSRLAGFYEQYF.

CDR3 sequence (DNA): TGTGCCAGCAGCAATCGTTTTGGCGGGACCAAGCAGTACTTC. Translated, it gives CASSNRFGGTKQYF. The chain employs TRBV28 and TRBJ2-7, with D perhaps matching TRBD2 (6 bases). The V end lost 6 bases, the J end lost 8 bases, and 20 bases lay between the germline ends. The length of the CDR3 is 14 residues. Germline V gene lookup returns CDR1 MDHEN and CDR2 SYDVKM.

This clone was found many times. This CDR3 reads CASSVQGGAGELFF. CDR3 DNA: TGTGCCAGCAGCGTTCAGGGCGGTGCCGGGGAGCTGTTTTTT. The chain uses TRBV9 and TRBJ2-2, with D possibly being TRBD1 (5 bases). From germline, CDR1 is SGDLS and CDR2 YYNGEE. The length of the CDR3 is 14 residues. The V gene lost 2 bases and the J gene lost 6 bases, with 11 bases spanning the gap.

The rearrangement links TRBV6-5 to TRBJ1-3; weak D call: TRBD1 (6 bases). The CDR3 runs 11 residues. V was trimmed by 6 bases and J by 9 bases, leaving 9 bases between them. Looked up from germline, CDR1 is MNHEY and CDR2 is SVGAGI. The CDR3 nucleotides read TGTGCCAGCAGGGGAGGGGGCACCATATATTTT. Translated: CASRGGGTIYF.

The V call is TRBV6-5, the J call TRBJ1-5, with a weak D call TRBD1 (6 bases). Germline loops: CDR1 MNHEY, CDR2 SVGAGI. CDR3 length: 15 amino acids. The V end lost 2 bases, the J end lost 1 base, and 9 bases lay between the germline ends. CDR3 sequence (DNA): TGTGCCAGCAGTTACCCAGGGGAGAGCAATCAGCCCCAGCATTTT. Protein sequence: CASSYPGESNQPQHF.

This chain connects TRBV19 to TRBJ2-2; TRBD1 aligns across 9 bases. The CDR3 spans 17 residues. J was trimmed by 5 bases and V by 3 bases; bases with no gene match: 10. Germline lookup yields CDR1 LNHDA and CDR2 SQIVND (reference sequence). This CDR3 is CASSILRWTGDTGELFF. The CDR3 DNA reads as TGTGCCAGTAGTATTCTCCGTTGGACAGGGGATACCGGGGAGCTGTTTTTT.

This clone was observed a few times. The V call is TRBV29-1, the J call TRBJ2-2; D gene ambiguous. The V end lost 1 base, the J end lost 4 bases, and 7 bases lay between the germline ends. The V gene's germline CDR1 is SQVTM and CDR2 ANQGSEA. This CDR3 has 13 residues. The CDR3: CSVEAASTGELFF. The CDR3 DNA is TGCAGCGTTGAAGCCGCGAGCACCGGGGAGCTGTTTTTT.

This clone turned up a few times. The V call is TRBV6-6, the J call TRBJ1-4; no clear D. CDR1 and CDR2 from the germline V gene are MNHNY and SVGAGI (reference sequence). This CDR3 contains 11 residues. Trimming took 2 bases from V and 11 from J, leaving 6 bases between them. The CDR3 is CASSYDVKLFF. The CDR3 DNA reads as TGTGCCAGCAGTTACGACGTTAAACTGTTTTTT.

V and J are TRBV5-1 and TRBJ2-7; TRBD2 agrees at 10 bases. Germline CDR1 and CDR2: SGHRS and YFSETQ. The length of the CDR3 is 14 residues. V lost 4 bases and J lost 4; bases outside the gene matches: 5. CDR3 DNA: TGCGCCAGCAGCGTGACTAGCGGGCCTTACGAGCAGTACTTC. It is translated as CASSVTSGPYEQYF.

Here the CDR3 reads CASSPNAGGAYEQYF. CDR3 DNA: TGTGCCAGCAGCCCCAACGCGGGAGGTGCCTACGAGCAGTACTTC. This chain joins TRBV7-2 and TRBJ2-7, with 8 bases fitting TRBD2. V gave up 5 bases and J gave up 2 bases; unmatched junction bases: 8. The germline gives CDR1 SGHTA, CDR2 FQGNSA. There are 15 residues in the CDR3.

The chain combines TRBV7-2 with TRBJ2-1; 10 bases fit TRBD1. Germline values: CDR1 SGHTA, CDR2 FQGNSA. Trimming removed 5 bases from V and 7 bases from J; junction bases left unmatched: 8. The CDR3 has 15 amino acids. CDR3 coding DNA: TGTGCCAGCAGCCCCGGGACAGGGGTTAAGAATGAGCAGTTCTTC. It translates to CASSPGTGVKNEQFF.

This clone turned up a few times. CDR3 amino acids: CASSYMRFGSYEQYF. The DNA for the CDR3 is TGTGCCAGCAGTTATATGCGCTTCGGCTCCTACGAGCAGTACTTC. V is TRBV6-5 and J is TRBJ2-7; D gene unclear. Germline CDR1 reads MNHEY; CDR2 reads SVGAGI. Trimming removed 3 bases from V and 0 bases from J, with 12 bases in between. This CDR3 comprises 15 residues.

The CDR3 bases are TGCGCCAGCAGCTTGGACGACAGGGACTATGGCTACACCTTC. Residues: CASSLDDRDYGYTF. The genes are TRBV5-1 and TRBJ1-2; 7 bases align to TRBD1. V lost 0 bases and J lost 3; bases outside the gene matches: 2. The length of the CDR3 is 14 residues. In germline, CDR1 is SGHRS, CDR2 YFSETQ.

A few counts support this clone. This chain joins TRBV30 and TRBJ2-5; D is perhaps TRBD2 (5 bases). This CDR3 comprises 12 residues. V was pared by 5 bases and J by 4 bases, with 11 bases between. Germline V CDR1 and CDR2: GTSNPN, SVGIG (reference sequence). The chain's CDR3 is CAWVGGGETQYF. The CDR3 nucleotides read TGTGCCTGGGTCGGAGGTGGAGAGACCCAGTACTTC.